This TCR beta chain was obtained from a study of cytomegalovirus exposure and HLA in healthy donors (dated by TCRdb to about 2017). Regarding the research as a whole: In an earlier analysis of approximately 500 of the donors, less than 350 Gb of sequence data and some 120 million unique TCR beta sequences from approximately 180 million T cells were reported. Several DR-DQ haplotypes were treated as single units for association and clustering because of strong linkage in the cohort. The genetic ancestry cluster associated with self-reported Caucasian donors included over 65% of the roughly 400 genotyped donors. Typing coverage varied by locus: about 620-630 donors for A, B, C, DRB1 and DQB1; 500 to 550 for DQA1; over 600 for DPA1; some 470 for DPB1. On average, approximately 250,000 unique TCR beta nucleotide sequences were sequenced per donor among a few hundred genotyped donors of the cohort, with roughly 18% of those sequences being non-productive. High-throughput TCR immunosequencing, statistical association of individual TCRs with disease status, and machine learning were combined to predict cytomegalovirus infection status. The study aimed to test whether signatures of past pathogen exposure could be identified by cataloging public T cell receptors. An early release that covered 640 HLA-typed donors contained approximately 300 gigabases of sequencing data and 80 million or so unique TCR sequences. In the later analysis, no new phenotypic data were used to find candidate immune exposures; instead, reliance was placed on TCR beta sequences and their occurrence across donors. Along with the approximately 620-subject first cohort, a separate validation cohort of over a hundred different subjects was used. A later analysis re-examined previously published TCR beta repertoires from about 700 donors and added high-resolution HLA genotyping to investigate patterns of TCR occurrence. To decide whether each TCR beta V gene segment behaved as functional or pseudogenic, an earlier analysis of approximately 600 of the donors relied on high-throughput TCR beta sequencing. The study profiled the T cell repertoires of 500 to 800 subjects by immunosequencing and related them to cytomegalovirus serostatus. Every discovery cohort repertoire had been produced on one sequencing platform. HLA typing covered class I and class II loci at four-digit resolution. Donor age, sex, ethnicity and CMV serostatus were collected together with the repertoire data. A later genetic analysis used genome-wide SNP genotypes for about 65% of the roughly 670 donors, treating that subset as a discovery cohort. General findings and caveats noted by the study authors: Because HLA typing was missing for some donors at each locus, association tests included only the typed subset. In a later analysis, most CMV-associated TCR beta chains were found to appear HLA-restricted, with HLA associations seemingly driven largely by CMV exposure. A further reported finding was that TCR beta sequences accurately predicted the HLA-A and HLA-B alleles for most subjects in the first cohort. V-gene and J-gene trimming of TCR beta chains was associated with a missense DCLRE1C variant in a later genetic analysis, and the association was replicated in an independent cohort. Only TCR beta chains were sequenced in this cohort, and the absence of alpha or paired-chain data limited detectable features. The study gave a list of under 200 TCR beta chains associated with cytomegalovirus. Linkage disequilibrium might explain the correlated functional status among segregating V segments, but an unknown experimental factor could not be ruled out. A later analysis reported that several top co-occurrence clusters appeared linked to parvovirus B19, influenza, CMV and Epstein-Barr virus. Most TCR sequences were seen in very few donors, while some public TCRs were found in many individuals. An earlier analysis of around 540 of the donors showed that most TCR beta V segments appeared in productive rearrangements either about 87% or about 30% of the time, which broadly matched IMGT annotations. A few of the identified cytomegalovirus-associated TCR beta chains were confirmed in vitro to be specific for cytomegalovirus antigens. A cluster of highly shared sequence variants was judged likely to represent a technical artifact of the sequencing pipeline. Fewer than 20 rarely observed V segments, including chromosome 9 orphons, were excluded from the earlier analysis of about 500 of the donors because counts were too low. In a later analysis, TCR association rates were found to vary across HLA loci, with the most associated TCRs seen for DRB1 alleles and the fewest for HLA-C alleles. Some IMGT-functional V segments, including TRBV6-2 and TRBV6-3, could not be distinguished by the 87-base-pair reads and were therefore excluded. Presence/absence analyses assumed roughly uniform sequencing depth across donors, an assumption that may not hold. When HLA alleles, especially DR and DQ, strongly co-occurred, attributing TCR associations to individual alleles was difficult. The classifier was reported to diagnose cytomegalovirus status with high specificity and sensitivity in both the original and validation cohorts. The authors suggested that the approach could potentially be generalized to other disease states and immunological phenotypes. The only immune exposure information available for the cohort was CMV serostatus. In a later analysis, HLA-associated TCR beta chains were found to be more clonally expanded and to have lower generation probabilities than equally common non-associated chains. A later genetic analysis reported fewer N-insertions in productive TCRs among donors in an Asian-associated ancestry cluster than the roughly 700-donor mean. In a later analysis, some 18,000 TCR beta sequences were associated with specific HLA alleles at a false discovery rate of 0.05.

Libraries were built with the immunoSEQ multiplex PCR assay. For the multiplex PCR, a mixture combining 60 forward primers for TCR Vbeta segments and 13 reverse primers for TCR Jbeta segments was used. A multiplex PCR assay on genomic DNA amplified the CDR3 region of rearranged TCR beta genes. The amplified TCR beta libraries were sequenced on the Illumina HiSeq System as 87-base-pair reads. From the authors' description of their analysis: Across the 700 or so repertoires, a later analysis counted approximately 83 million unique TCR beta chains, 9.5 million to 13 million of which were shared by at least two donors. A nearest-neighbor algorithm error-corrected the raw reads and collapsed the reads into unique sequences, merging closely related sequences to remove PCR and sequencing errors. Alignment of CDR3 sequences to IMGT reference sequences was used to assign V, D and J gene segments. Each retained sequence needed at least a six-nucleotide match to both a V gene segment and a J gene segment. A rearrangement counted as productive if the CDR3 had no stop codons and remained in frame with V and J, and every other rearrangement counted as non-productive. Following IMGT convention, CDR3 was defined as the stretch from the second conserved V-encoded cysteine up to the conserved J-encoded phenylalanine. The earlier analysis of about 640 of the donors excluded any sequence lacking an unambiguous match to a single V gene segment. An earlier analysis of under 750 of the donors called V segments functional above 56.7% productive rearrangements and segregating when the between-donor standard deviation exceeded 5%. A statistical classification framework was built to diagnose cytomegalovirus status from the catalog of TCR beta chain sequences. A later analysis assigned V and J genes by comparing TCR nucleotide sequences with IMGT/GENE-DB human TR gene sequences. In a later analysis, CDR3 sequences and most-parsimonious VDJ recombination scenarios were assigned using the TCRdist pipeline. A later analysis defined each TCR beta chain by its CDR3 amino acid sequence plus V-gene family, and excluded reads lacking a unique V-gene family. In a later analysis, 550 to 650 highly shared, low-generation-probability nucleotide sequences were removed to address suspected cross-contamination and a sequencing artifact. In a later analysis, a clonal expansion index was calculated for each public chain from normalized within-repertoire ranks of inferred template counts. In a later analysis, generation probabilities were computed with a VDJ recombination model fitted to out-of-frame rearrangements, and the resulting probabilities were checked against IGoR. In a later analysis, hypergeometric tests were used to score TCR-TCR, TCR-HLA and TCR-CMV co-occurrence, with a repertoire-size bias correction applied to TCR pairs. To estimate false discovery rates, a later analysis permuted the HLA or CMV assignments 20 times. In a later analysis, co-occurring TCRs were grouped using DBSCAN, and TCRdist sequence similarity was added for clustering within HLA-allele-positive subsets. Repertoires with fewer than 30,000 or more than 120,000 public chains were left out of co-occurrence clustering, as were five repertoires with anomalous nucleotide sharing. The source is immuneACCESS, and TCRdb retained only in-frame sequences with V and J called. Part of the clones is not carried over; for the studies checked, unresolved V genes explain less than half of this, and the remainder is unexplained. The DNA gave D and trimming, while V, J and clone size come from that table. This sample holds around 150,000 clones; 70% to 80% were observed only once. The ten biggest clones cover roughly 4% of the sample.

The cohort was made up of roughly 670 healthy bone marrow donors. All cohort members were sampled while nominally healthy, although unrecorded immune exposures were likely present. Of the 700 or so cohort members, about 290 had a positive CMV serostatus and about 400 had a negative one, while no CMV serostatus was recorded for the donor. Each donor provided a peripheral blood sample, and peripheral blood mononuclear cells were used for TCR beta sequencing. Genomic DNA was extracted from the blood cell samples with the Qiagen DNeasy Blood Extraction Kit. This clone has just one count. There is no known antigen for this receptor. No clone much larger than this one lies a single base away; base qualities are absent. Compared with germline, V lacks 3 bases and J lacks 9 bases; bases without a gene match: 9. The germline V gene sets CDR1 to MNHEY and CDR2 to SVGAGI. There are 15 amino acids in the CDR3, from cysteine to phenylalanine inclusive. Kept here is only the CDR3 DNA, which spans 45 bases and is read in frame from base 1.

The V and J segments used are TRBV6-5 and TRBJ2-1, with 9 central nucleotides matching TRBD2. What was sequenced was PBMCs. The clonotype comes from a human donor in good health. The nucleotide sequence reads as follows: TGTGCCAGCAGTTATGCGGGAGGGCCCACAACTGAGCAGTTCTTC. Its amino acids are CASSYAGGPTTEQFF.